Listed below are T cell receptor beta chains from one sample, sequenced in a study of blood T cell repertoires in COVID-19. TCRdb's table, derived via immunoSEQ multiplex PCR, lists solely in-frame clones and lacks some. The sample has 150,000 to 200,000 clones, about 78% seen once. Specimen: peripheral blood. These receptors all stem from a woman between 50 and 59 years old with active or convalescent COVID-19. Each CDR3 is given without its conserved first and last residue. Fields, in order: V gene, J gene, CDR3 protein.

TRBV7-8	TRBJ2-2	ASSPRSGFPIGELF
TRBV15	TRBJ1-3	ATSTYSSSGNTIY
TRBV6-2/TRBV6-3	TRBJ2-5	ASSYGRGSRQETQY
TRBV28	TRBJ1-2	ASSTPGQYNGYT
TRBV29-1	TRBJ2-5	SVGTGNQETQY
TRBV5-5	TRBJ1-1	ASSPGSGDMTEAF
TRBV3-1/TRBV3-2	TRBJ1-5	ASSPSGLQDSANQPQH
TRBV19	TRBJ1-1	ASSRGQGGTEAF
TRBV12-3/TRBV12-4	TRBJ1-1	ASTWGGGTEAF
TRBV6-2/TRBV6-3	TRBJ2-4	ASSYDRAAKNIQY
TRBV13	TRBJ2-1	ASSPPGSGSREQF
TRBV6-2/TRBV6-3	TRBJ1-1	ASSWDTRGNTEAF
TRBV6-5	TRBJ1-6	ASTRKRDSPLH
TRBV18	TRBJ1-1	ASSPRQGDNTEAF
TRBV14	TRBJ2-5	ASSRAGGETQY
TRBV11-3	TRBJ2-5	ASSSRNLAGVETQY
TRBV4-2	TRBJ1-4	ASSQGGQTMDEKLF
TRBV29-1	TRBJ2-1	SVEGTSGGVGSYNEQF
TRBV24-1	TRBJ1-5	ATSDLSGGGQPQH
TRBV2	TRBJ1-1	ASKGGAEVGTEAF
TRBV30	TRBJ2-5	AWSVLRGGSETQY
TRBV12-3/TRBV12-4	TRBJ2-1	ASSFPRAEQF
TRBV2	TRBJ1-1	ASSEAGGGRITEAF
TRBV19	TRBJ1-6	ATTGTGGNSPLH
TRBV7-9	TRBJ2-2	ASSFATSGRTGELF
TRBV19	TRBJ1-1	ASQIRGRGSTEAF
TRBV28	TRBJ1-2	ASSSTGRINYGYT
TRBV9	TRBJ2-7	ASSPTPGLNYEQY
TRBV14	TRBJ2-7	ASSQALLASEQY
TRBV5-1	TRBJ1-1	ASSLDGIPGTEAF
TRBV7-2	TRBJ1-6	ASSLGGWGSSYNSPLH
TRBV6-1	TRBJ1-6	ASSEAIQGRSPLH
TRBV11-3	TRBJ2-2	ASSFGLEGGELF
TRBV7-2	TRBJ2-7	VTRGGSYEQY
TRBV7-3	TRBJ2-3	ASSPGGDTQY
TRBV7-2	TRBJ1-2	ASSPYPGTGSPYGYT
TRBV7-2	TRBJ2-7	ASSPGKSTYEQY
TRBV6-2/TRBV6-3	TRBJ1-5	ASSDFGLNNQPQH
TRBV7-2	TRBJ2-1	ASSLGPGTGGDEQF
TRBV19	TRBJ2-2	ASSGGLAGVWAGELF
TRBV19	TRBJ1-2	ASSLSTENYGYT
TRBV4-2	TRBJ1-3	ASSQISGSSSGNTIY
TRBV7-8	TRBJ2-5	ASSGWTGTDQETQY
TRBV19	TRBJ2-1	ASSSWGGDREFTYNEQF
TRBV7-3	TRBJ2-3	ASSLTGVTDTQY